This T cell receptor beta chain was observed in a study of OX40 agonist ivuxolimab in advanced cancers. Study-wide results and caveats: What antigens the expanded peripheral T cells recognized was never established.

The protocol was immunoSEQ multiplex PCR, while the TCRdb copy is restricted to in-frame clones and leaves out a portion. The table includes fewer than 80,000 clones, roughly 76% detected once. In its sample, this clone was seen a few times. The antigen is not known. The germline V gene encodes CDR1 MNHEY and CDR2 SVGAGI. The CDR3 covers 13 residues. Trimming removed 5 bases from V and 4 bases from J, with 9 bases in between. This sample comprised CD4+ or CD8+ T cells sorted from blood, obtained in a trial of the OX40 agonist ivuxolimab. The TCR was taken from an adult with an advanced solid tumor such as melanoma, head and neck, liver or kidney cancer. V usage is TRBV6-5 and J usage is TRBJ1-3; D is unclear. CDR3 nucleotide sequence: TGTGCCAGCAGTCGAAGTCGCGGAAACACCATATATTTT. Translated, it gives CASSRSRGNTIYF.